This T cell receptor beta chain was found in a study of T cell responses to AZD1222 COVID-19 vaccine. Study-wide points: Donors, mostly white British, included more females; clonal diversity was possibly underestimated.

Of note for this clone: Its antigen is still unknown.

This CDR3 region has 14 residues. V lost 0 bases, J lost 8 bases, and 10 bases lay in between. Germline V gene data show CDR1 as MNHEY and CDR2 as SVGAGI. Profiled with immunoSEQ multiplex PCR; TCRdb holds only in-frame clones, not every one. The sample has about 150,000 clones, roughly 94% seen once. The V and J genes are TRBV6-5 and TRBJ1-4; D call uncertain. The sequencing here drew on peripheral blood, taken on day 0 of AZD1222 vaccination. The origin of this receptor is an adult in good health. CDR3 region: CASSYSRGEEKLFF. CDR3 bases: TGTGCCAGCAGTTACTCCAGAGGAGAGGAAAAACTGTTTTTT.